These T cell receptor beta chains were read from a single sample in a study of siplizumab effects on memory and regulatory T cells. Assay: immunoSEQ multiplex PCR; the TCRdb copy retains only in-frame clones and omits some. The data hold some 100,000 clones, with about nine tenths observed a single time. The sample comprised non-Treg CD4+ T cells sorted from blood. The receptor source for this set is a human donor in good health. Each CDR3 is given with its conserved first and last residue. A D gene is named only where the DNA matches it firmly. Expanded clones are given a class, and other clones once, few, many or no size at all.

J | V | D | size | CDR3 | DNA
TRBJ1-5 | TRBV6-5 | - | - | CASSPRGLVHQPQHF | TGTGCCAGCAGTCCGAGGGGCCTAGTCCATCAGCCCCAGCATTTT
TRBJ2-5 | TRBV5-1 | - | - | CASSLGRGGETQYF | TGCGCCAGCAGCTTGGGGAGGGGTGGCGAGACCCAGTACTTC
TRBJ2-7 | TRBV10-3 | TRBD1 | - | CAATGVDYEQYF | TGTGCCGCGACAGGGGTGGACTACGAGCAGTACTTC
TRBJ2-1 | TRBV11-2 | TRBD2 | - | CASSLASGLAGDNEQFF | TGTGCCAGCAGCTTAGCCTCGGGACTAGCGGGAGACAATGAGCAGTTCTTC
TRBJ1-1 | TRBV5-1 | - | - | CASSTGGVNTEAFF | TGCGCCAGCAGCACCGGAGGGGTGAACACTGAAGCTTTCTTT
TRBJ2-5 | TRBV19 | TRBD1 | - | CASSFHRGEKETQYF | TGTGCCAGTAGCTTTCACAGGGGCGAAAAAGAGACCCAGTACTTC
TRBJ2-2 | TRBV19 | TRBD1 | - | CASSMDRDATGELFF | TGTGCCAGTAGTATGGACAGGGACGCCACCGGGGAGCTGTTTTTT
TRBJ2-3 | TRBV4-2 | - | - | CASSQEGRAPDTQYF | TGTGCCAGCAGCCAAGAGGGCAGGGCTCCAGATACGCAGTATTTT
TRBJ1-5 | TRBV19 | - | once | CASSIGGDGRNQPQHF | TGTGCCAGTAGTATTGGGGGAGACGGACGCAATCAGCCCCAGCATTTT
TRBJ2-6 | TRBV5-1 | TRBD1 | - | CASSSTTGTGPSGANVLTF | TGCGCCAGCAGCTCCACTACCGGGACAGGGCCCTCTGGGGCCAACGTCCTGACTTTC
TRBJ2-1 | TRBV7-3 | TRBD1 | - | CASSPDRADNEQFF | TGTGCCAGCAGCCCGGACAGGGCGGACAATGAGCAGTTCTTC
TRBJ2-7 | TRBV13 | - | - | CASSPGTSYEQYF | TGTGCCAGCAGCCCCGGGACTTCCTACGAGCAGTACTTC
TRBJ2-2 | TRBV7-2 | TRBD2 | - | CASSLVLAGGSGELFF | TGTGCCAGCAGCTTAGTGTTAGCGGGAGGTTCCGGGGAGCTGTTTTTT
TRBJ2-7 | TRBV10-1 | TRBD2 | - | CASSEGPGVGGPGEQYF | TGCGCCAGCAGTGAGGGCCCCGGAGTGGGAGGGCCTGGCGAGCAGTACTTC
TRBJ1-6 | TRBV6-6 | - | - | CASSRKINSPLHF | TGTGCCAGCAGCCGGAAAATCAATTCACCCCTCCACTTT
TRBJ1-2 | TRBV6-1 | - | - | CASSRQGYYGYTF | TGTGCCAGCAGTCGTCAGGGGTACTATGGCTACACCTTC
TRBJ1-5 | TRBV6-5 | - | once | CASSYRAGASNQPQHF | TGTGCCAGCAGTTACAGGGCAGGGGCGAGCAATCAGCCCCAGCATTTT
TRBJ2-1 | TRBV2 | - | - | CASTRTRTVHNEQFF | TGTGCCAGCACTCGTACTCGGACAGTACACAATGAGCAGTTCTTC
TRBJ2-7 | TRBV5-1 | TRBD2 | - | CASSRGGSFDEQYF | TGCGCCAGCAGCCGGGGCGGGAGTTTCGACGAGCAGTACTTC
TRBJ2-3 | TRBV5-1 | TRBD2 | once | CASSGSLIAGSSTDTQYF | TGCGCCAGCAGCGGATCCCTGATAGCGGGGTCTAGCACAGATACGCAGTATTTT
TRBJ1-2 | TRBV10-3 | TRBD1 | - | CAISERQGGYGYTF | TGTGCCATCAGTGAGAGGCAGGGGGGCTATGGCTACACCTTC
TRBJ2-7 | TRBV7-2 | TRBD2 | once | CASSFTTSGYYEQYF | TGTGCCAGCAGCTTCACGACTAGCGGGTACTACGAGCAGTACTTC
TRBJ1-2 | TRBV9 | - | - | CASSVAPQGRGYTF | TGTGCCAGCAGCGTAGCTCCGCAGGGCCGTGGCTACACCTTC
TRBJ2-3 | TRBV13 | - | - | CASSVIVPFGRSTDTQYF | TGTGCCAGCAGCGTAATAGTGCCCTTCGGGAGAAGCACAGATACGCAGTATTTT
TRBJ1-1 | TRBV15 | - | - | CATSRDLGSPEAFF | TGTGCCACCAGCAGAGATCTAGGGTCCCCTGAAGCTTTCTTT
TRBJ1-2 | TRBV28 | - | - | CASSLGAFPYGYTF | TGTGCCAGCAGTTTAGGGGCCTTCCCTTATGGCTACACCTTC
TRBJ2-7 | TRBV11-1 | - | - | CASSLGSRSFYEQYF | TGTGCCAGCAGCTTAGGTAGCAGGTCTTTCTACGAGCAGTACTTC
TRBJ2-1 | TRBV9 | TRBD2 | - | CASSNSGSSYNEQFF | TGTGCCAGCAGCAATAGCGGGAGCTCCTACAATGAGCAGTTCTTC
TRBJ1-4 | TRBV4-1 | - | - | CASSQEGAPSFEKLFF | TGCGCCAGCAGCCAAGAAGGGGCCCCGTCATTTGAAAAACTGTTTTTT
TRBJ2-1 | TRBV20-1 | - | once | CSATVGDEQFF | TGCAGTGCCACCGTGGGGGATGAGCAGTTCTTC
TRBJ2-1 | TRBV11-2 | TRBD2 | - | CASSLTSGRYNEQFF | TGTGCCAGCAGCTTAACTAGCGGGAGGTACAATGAGCAGTTCTTC
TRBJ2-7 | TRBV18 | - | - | CASSPRGNEQYF | TGTGCCAGCTCACCTAGGGGAAACGAGCAGTACTTC
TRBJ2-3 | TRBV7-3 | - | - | CASSPPGSQGTDTQYF | TGTGCCAGCAGCCCCCCCGGAAGCCAAGGGACAGATACGCAGTATTTT
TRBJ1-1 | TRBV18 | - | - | CASSPSRANTEAFF | TGTGCCAGCTCACCATCGAGGGCAAACACTGAAGCTTTCTTT
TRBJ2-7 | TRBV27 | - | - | CANSPNSGQYF | TGTGCCAACAGCCCCAACTCTGGGCAGTACTTC
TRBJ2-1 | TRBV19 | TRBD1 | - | CASSDRVRRDEQFF | TGTGCCAGTTCCGACAGGGTTCGTCGGGATGAGCAGTTCTTC
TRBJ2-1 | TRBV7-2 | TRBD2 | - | CASSLASASGSNSNEQFF | TGTGCCAGCAGCTTAGCCTCGGCCAGCGGGAGTAATAGCAATGAGCAGTTCTTC
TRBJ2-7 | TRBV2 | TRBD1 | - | CASRTGSSSEQYF | TGTGCCAGCAGGACAGGGTCTTCATCCGAGCAGTACTTC
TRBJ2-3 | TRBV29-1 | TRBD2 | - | CSVSKIGGSHTDTQYF | TGCAGCGTTTCTAAAATCGGCGGGAGTCACACAGATACGCAGTATTTT
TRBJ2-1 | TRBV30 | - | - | CAWRTGLGLVEQFF | TGTGCCTGGAGGACAGGATTGGGATTAGTTGAGCAGTTCTTC
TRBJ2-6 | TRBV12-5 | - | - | CASGYSQGGVLDSGANVLTF | TGTGCTAGTGGTTACTCACAGGGAGGGGTCCTGGACTCTGGGGCCAACGTCCTGACTTTC
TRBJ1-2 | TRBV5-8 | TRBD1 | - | CASSSMQGADYGYTF | TGTGCCAGCAGCTCGATGCAGGGGGCAGACTATGGCTACACCTTC
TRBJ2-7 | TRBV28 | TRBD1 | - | CASSPTLDRGNEQYF | TGTGCCAGCAGTCCAACCCTTGACAGGGGCAACGAGCAGTACTTC
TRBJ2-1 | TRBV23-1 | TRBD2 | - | CASSSGSSYNEQFF | TGCGCCAGCAGTAGCGGGAGCTCCTACAATGAGCAGTTCTTC
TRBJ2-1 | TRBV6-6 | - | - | CASKTGADEQFF | TGTGCCAGCAAAACGGGGGCGGATGAGCAGTTCTTC